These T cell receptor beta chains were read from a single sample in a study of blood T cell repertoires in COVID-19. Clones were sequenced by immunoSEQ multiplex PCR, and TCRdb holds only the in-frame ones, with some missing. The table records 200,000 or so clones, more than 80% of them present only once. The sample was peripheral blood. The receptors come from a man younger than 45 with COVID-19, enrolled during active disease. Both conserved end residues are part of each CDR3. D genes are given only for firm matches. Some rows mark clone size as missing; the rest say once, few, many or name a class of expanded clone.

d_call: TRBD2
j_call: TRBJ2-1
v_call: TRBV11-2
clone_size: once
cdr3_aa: CASSPRLAGDNEQFF
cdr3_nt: TGTGCCAGCAGCCCACGACTAGCGGGGGACAATGAGCAGTTCTTC

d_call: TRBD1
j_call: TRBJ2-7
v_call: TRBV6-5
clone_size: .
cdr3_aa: CASSYSTGAGEQYF
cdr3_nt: TGTGCCAGCAGTTACTCAACAGGGGCAGGGGAGCAGTACTTC

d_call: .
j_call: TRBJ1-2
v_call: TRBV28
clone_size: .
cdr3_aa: CASSRQNYGYTF
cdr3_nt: TGTGCCAGCAGTAGACAGAACTATGGCTACACCTTC

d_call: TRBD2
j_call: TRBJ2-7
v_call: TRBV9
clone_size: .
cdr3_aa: CASSVTGTSASSYEQYF
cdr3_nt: TGTGCCAGCAGCGTAACCGGGACTAGCGCCAGCTCCTACGAGCAGTACTTC

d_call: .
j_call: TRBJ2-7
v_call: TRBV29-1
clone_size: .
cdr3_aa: CSARNDFTAYEQYF
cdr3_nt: TGCAGCGCCCGTAATGATTTTACGGCCTACGAGCAGTACTTC

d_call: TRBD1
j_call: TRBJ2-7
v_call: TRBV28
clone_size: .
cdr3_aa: CASIIGGAGGRDYEQYF
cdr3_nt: TGTGCCAGCATCATAGGGGGCGCTGGGGGAAGAGACTACGAGCAGTACTTC

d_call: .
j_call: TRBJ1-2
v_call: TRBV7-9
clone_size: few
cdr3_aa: CASSLFLGGYTF
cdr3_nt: TGTGCCAGCAGCTTATTTCTTGGCGGCTACACCTTC

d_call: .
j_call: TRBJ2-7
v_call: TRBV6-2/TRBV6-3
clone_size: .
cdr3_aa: CASSSRGNYEQYF
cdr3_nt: TGTGCCAGCAGCTCCCGCGGGAACTACGAGCAGTACTTC

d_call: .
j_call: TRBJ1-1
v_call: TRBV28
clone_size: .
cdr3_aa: CASSSWAANTEAFF
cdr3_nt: TGTGCCAGCAGCTCTTGGGCAGCGAACACTGAAGCTTTCTTT

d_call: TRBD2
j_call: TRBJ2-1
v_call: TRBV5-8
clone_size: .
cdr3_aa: CASSFAGTSGGASEQFF
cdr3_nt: TGTGCCAGCAGCTTCGCCGGGACTAGCGGGGGGGCCTCCGAGCAGTTCTTC

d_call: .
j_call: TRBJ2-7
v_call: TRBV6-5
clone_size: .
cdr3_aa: CASSYSGTGFYEQYF
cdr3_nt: TGTGCCAGCAGTTACAGCGGGACAGGCTTCTACGAGCAGTACTTC

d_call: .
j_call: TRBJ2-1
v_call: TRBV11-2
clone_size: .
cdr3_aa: CASSLEVRYNEQFF
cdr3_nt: TGTGCCAGCAGCTTAGAGGTCAGGTACAATGAGCAGTTCTTC

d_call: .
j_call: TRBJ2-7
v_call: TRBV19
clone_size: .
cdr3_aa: CASSIGVTYEQYF
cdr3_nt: TGTGCCAGTAGTATAGGAGTCACCTACGAGCAGTACTTC

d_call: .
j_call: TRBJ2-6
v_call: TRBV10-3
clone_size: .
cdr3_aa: CAISDYSSGANVLTF
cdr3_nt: TGTGCCATCAGTGATTATTCGTCTGGGGCCAACGTCCTGACTTTC

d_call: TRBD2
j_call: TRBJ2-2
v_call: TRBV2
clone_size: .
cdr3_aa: CASSEELAANTGELFF
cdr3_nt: TGTGCCAGCAGTGAAGAACTAGCGGCGAACACCGGGGAGCTGTTTTTT

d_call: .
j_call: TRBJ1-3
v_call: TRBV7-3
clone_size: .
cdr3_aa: CASSRGGDSGNTIYF
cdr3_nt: TGTGCCAGCAGCCGCGGAGGGGACTCTGGAAACACCATATATTTT

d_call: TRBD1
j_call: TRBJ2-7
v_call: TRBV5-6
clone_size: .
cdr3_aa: CATSPRGQGVYEQYF
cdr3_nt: TGTGCCACTTCCCCCCGAGGACAGGGGGTCTACGAGCAGTACTTC

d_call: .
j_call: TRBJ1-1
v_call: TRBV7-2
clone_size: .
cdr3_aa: CASSLYPGQNTEAFF
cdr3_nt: TGTGCCAGCAGCTTATACCCGGGACAGAACACTGAAGCTTTCTTT

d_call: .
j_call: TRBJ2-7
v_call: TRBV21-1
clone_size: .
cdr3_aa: CASSTPPAGSGIEQYF
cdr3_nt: TGTGCCAGCAGCACCCCACCAGCGGGAAGCGGGATCGAGCAGTACTTC

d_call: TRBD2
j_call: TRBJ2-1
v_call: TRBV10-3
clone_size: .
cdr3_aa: CAISGGGLAPYNEQFF
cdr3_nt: TGTGCCATCAGTGGGGGGGGACTAGCGCCCTACAATGAGCAGTTCTTC

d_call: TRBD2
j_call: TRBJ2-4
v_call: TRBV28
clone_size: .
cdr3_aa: CASSPPGTTNIQYF
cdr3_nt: TGTGCCAGCAGTCCGCCCGGGACTACAAACATTCAGTACTTC

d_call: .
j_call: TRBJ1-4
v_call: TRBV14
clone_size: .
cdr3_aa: CASSPTGGATNEKLFF
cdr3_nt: TGTGCCAGCAGTCCCACGGGGGGGGCAACTAATGAAAAACTGTTTTTT

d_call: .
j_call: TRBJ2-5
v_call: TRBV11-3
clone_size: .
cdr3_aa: CASSRLGETQYF
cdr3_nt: TGTGCCAGCAGCCGGTTGGGCGAGACCCAGTACTTC

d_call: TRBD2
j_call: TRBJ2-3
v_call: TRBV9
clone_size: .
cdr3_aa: CASREGTSGEADTQYF
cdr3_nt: TGTGCCAGCAGGGAGGGGACTAGCGGGGAAGCAGATACGCAGTATTTT

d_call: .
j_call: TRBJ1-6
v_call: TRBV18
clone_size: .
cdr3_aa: CASSPQGKTPLHF
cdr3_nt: TGTGCCAGCTCACCCCAGGGTAAGACACCCCTCCACTTT

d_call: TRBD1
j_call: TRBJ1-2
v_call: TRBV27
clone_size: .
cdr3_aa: CASSSRTGNYGYTF
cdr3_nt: TGTGCCAGCAGTTCGAGGACAGGGAACTATGGCTACACCTTC

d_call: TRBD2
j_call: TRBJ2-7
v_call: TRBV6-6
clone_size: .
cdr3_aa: CASSRAGKSDEQYF
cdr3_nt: TGTGCCAGCAGTAGAGCGGGAAAGTCCGACGAGCAGTACTTC

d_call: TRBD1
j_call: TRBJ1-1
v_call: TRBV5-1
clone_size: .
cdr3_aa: CASSLMDGQGSDAFF
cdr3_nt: TGCGCCAGCAGCCTCATGGACGGACAGGGGAGTGACGCTTTCTTT

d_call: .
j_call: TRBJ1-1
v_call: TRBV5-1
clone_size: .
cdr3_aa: CASSFGVNSEAFF
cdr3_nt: TGCGCCAGCAGCTTCGGGGTTAACAGCGAAGCTTTCTTT

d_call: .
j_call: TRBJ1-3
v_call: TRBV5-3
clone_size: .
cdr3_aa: CARGRRRPSGNTIYF
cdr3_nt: TGTGCCAGAGGGAGGCGGAGGCCCTCTGGAAACACCATATATTTT

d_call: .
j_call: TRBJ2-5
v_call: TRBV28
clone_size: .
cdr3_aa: CASSPRRARETQYF
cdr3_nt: TGTGCCAGCAGTCCCCGGAGGGCCAGGGAGACCCAGTACTTC

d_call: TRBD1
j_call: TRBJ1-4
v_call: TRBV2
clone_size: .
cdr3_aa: CASSAWTGSNEKLFF
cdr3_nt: TGTGCCAGCAGTGCTTGGACAGGGTCTAATGAAAAACTGTTTTTT

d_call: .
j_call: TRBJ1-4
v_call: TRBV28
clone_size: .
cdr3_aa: CASSHIPRGTNEKLFF
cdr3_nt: TGTGCCAGCAGCCATATCCCTCGAGGAACTAATGAAAAACTGTTTTTT

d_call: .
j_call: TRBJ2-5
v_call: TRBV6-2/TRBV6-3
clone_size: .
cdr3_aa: CASSYFPRETQYF
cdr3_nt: TGTGCCAGCAGTTATTTCCCCCGAGAGACCCAGTACTTC

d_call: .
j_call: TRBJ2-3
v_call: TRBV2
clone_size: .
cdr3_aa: CASSEDTVPQYF
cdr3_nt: TGTGCCAGCAGTGAAGATACAGTACCGCAGTATTTT

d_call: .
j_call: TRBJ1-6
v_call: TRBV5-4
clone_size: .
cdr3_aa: CASSQDSYSPLHF
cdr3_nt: TGTGCCAGCAGCCAGGACAGCTACTCACCCCTCCACTTT

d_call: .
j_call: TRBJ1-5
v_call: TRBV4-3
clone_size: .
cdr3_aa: CASSQRRQGNQPQHF
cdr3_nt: TGCGCCAGCAGCCAGCGGCGTCAGGGGAATCAGCCCCAGCATTTT

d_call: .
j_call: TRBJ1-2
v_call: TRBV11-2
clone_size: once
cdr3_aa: CASGLGGGANYGYTF
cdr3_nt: TGTGCCAGCGGGTTAGGAGGGGGAGCTAACTATGGCTACACCTTC

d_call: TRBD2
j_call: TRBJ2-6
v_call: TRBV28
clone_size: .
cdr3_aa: CASSPTRLLAGDKRAPGANVLTF
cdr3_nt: TGTGCCAGCAGTCCTACTAGATTACTAGCGGGTGATAAGCGGGCTCCTGGGGCCAACGTCCTGACTTTC

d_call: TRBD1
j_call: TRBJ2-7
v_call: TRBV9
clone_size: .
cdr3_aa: CASSPWTGREQYF
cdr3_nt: TGTGCCAGCAGCCCATGGACAGGGCGGGAGCAGTACTTC

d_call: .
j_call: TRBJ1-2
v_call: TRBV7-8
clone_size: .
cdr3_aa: CASSLRVQTDYGYTF
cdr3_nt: TGTGCCAGCAGCTTAAGGGTACAGACAGACTATGGCTACACCTTC

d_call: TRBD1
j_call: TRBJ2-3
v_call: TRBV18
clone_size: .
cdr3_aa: CASSGTGTDTQYF
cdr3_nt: TGTGCCAGCTCCGGGACAGGGACAGATACGCAGTATTTT

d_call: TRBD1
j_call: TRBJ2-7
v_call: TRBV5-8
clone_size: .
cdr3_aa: CASSLEKGASYEQYF
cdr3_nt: TGTGCCAGCAGCTTGGAAAAGGGGGCCTCCTACGAGCAGTACTTC

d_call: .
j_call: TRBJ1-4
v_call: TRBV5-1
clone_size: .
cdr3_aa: CASSLVVGGRPRGEKLFF
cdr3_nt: TGCGCCAGCAGCTTGGTGGTTGGGGGCAGACCCAGGGGAGAAAAACTGTTTTTT

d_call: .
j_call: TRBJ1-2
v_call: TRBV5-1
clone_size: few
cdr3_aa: CASSLDPSNYGYTF
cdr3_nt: TGCGCCAGCAGCTTGGATCCGTCCAACTATGGCTACACCTTC

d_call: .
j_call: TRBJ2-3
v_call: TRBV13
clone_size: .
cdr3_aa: CASSPGHGTDTQYF
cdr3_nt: TGTGCCAGCAGCCCCGGACACGGCACAGATACGCAGTATTTT

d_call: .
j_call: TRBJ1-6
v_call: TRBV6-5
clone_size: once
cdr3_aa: CASKGYFPDSPLHF
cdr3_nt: TGTGCCAGCAAGGGGTATTTTCCGGATTCACCCCTCCACTTT

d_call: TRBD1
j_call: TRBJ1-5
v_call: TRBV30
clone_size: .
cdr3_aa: CAWSARTGLTPQHF
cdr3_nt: TGTGCCTGGAGTGCCCGGACAGGCCTAACGCCCCAGCATTTT

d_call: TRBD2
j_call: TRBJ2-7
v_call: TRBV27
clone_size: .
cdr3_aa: CASQLAGVPYEQYF
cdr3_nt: TGTGCCAGCCAACTAGCGGGAGTCCCCTACGAGCAGTACTTC

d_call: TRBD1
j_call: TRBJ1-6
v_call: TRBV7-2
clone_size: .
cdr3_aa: CASSPRQGLHSPLHF
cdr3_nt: TGTGCCAGCAGCCCCCGACAGGGGCTTCATTCACCCCTCCACTTT